This T cell receptor beta chain was observed in a study of OX40 agonist ivuxolimab in advanced cancers. Measured with immunoSEQ multiplex PCR; TCRdb has only the in-frame clones, and not every one. The sample yields tens of thousands of clones, about 84% seen once. In this sample, this clone turned up a few times. This CDR3 has 18 residues. Trimming took off 0 bases at V and 0 bases at J, with 17 bases between the two ends. Per the germline V gene, CDR1 is MGHRA and CDR2 is YSYEKL. This specimen consisted of CD4+ or CD8+ T cells sorted from blood, obtained in a trial of the OX40 agonist ivuxolimab. The sequence derives from an adult with an advanced solid tumor such as melanoma, head and neck, liver or kidney cancer. The chain couples TRBV4-1 to TRBJ1-1; D might be TRBD1 (6 bases). The CDR3 DNA is TGCGCCAGCAGCCAAGATAAGGGGGTTATTGCCATGAACACTGAAGCTTTCTTT. Protein: CASSQDKGVIAMNTEAFF.